This record covers a single T cell receptor beta chain. The antigen remains unidentified. This sample was taken from a study of T cell responses to AZD1222 COVID-19 vaccine. Looking at the study overall: Both about-4-week and about-12-week second-dose recipients were combined.

The study's findings and limits: Only after the peak T cell response were repertoires sampled. The donors showed a predominance of white British ancestry and of females, with possible underestimation of clonal diversity.

The data were produced by immunoSEQ multiplex PCR, yet TCRdb's version contains in-frame clones alone and is incomplete. The repertoire consists of around 100,000 clones, with 91% occurring once and the leading ten covering 45%. The CDR3 sequence is 14 residues long. The germline V gene encodes CDR1 SGHRS and CDR2 YFSETQ. V lost 6 bases and J 1 base, leaving 11 bases between the germline ends. The input for sequencing was peripheral blood, taken on day 0 of AZD1222 vaccination. The genes are TRBV5-1 and TRBJ2-1; D not resolved. The source is an adult in good health. This CDR3 is CASTKPPSYNEQFF. The CDR3 DNA follows: TGCGCCAGCACCAAACCCCCGTCCTACAATGAGCAGTTCTTC.